The rows below give T cell receptor beta chains drawn from one sample of a study of regulatory T cells in long-lasting Graves disease. One entry per CDR3 protein, called by TCRdb with MiXCR from the multiplex PCR reads. This sample yields just over 600,000 distinct CDR3 sequences, of which roughly 15% are seen a single time; about 17% belongs to the top ten. These data were likewise used in another study, on T cells in Graves' hyperthyroidism and ophthalmopathy.

Here the sequenced sample was peripheral blood mononuclear cells (PBMCs), taken at new diagnosis, from a patient treated with antithyroid drugs. The receptors were gathered from a woman in her twenties or thirties with Graves disease. CDR3s include the opening cysteine and the closing phenylalanine or tryptophan. Each record gives: clone size, J gene, V gene, D gene, CDR3 DNA, CDR3 protein. D genes are given only for firm matches. Size is stated for part of the rows, as once, few or many counts, or as a class when the clone is expanded.

. | TRBJ2-1 | TRBV24-1 | TRBD2 | TGTGCCACCAGTGATTTTTACGGGGGGGGAATACGGCAGTTCTTC | CATSDFYGGGIRQFF
many | TRBJ1-2 | TRBV2 | TRBD1 | TGTGCCAGCAGGGAACAGGGGTACGGCTACACCTTC | CASREQGYGYTF
many | TRBJ2-1 | TRBV15 | TRBD2 | TGTGCCACCAGCAGAGCGTTTAGCGGGGGGGACAATGAGCAGTTCTTC | CATSRAFSGGDNEQFF
few | TRBJ2-7 | TRBV6-1 | . | TGTGCCAGCAGTCCCCCGACCCAGGACTACGAGCAGTACTTC | CASSPPTQDYEQYF
many | TRBJ2-1 | TRBV28 | . | TGTGCCAGCAGTCTTACAGGGTACTACAATGAGCAGTTCTTC | CASSLTGYYNEQFF
. | TRBJ2-7 | TRBV11-2 | . | TGTGCCAGCAGCTTCTACGGGGCGGACGAGCAGTACTTC | CASSFYGADEQYF
many | TRBJ2-2 | TRBV6-1 | . | TGTGCCAGCAGGGTGGATGGGAGAGGAACCGGGGAGCTGTTTTTT | CASRVDGRGTGELFF
few | TRBJ1-5 | TRBV5-1 | TRBD1 | TGCGCCAGCAGCTTGGGGACAGGGTCTGTATCGGCCCAGCATTTT | CASSLGTGSVSAQHF
many | TRBJ2-1 | TRBV7-6 | TRBD2 | TGTGCCAGCAGCCCAAGCGGGAGGCCTTACAATGAGCAGTTCTTC | CASSPSGRPYNEQFF
. | TRBJ2-3 | TRBV24-1 | . | TGTGCCACTCAGGACACGACGATGCACATTTGGACGCAGTATTTT | CATQDTTMHIWTQYF
. | TRBJ2-3 | TRBV19 | TRBD2 | TGTGCCAGTAGTAGGGGACTAGATTCCGATACGCAGTATTTT | CASSRGLDSDTQYF
. | TRBJ1-5 | TRBV19 | . | TGTGCCAGTAAATTATCAGGGGTAAACAACCCCTGGCAGCCCCAGCATTTT | CASKLSGVNNPWQPQHF
. | TRBJ2-7 | TRBV18 | . | TGTGCCAGCTCACCCCCGGCAGGGTGGGCCACCCCCCACGAGCAGTACTTC | CASSPPAGWATPHEQYF
many | TRBJ1-1 | TRBV20-1 | . | TGCAGTGCTAGAGACAGGACAGCTGAAGCTTTCTTT | CSARDRTAEAFF
few | TRBJ2-5 | TRBV11-3 | TRBD1 | TGTGCCAGCAGCGGCGGGACAGGGGGCGCGGGGGAGACCCAGTACTTC | CASSGGTGGAGETQYF
many | TRBJ2-1 | TRBV5-1 | TRBD2 | TGCGCCAGCATCGATAAGCGGGGGGCAAATGAGCAGTTCTTC | CASIDKRGANEQFF
. | TRBJ2-7 | TRBV18 | TRBD1 | TGTGCCAGCTCACCACGGGGACAGGTATTATCCTCCGAGCAGTACTTC | CASSPRGQVLSSEQYF
. | TRBJ2-7 | TRBV6-2/TRBV6-3 | TRBD1 | TGTGCCAGCAGTAAAACGGGACAGGGGGCCTACGAGCAGTACTTC | CASSKTGQGAYEQYF
. | TRBJ1-5 | TRBV19 | . | TGTGCCAGTAGTACCGAACAGGTTCTCAATCAGCCCCAGCATTTT | CASSTEQVLNQPQHF
few | TRBJ2-6 | TRBV12-3/TRBV12-4 | . | TGTGCCAGCAGTTTTTTTCCGCTATCTGGGGCCAACGTCCTGACTTTC | CASSFFPLSGANVLTF
few | TRBJ2-1 | TRBV7-9 | . | TGTGCCAGCATCTACGGGACTGCAGGCAATGAGCAGTTCTTC | CASIYGTAGNEQFF
few | TRBJ2-1 | TRBV5-1 | . | TGCGCCAGCAGCTTGAATTCCGGCACTGCCTACAATGAGCAGTTCTTC | CASSLNSGTAYNEQFF
. | TRBJ1-5 | TRBV9 | TRBD1 | TGTGCCAGCAGCGTAGGACAGGGCCCAAATCAGCCCCAGCATTTT | CASSVGQGPNQPQHF
many | TRBJ1-6 | TRBV19 | TRBD1 | TGTGCCAGCAGTCCGACAGGGTCCAATTCACCCCTCCACTTT | CASSPTGSNSPLHF
once | TRBJ1-5 | TRBV6-1 | . | TGTGACAGCAGAGGGGGGTATAGCAATCAGCCCCAGCATTTT | CDSRGGYSNQPQHF
many | TRBJ2-3 | TRBV7-2 | TRBD2 | TGTGCCAGCAGCCCCAGGACTAGCGGCTCAGATACGCAGTATTTT | CASSPRTSGSDTQYF
few | TRBJ2-7 | TRBV5-1 | . | TGCGCCAGCAGCTTCCCCGGGAGTCCCTACGAGCAGTACTTC | CASSFPGSPYEQYF
. | TRBJ2-7 | TRBV19 | . | TGTGCCAGTGGGCCCGCGTCCCGGGGGCAGTACTTC | CASGPASRGQYF
few | TRBJ2-7 | TRBV20-1 | . | TGCAGTTCCGAAGGCTACGAGCAGTACTTC | CSSEGYEQYF
. | TRBJ1-1 | TRBV19 | TRBD1 | TGTGCCAGTAGACCTCCGGGACAGGGGGACACTGAAGCTTTCTTT | CASRPPGQGDTEAFF
. | TRBJ2-2 | TRBV24-1 | . | TGTGCCACCAGTAGCAGGGGAGACGGGGAGCTGTTTTTT | CATSSRGDGELFF
many | TRBJ2-6 | TRBV24-1 | . | TGTGCCACCAGTGATGAGGGCAGCGCCAACGTCCTGACTTTC | CATSDEGSANVLTF
many | TRBJ2-4 | TRBV6-1 | . | TGTGCCAGCAGTGAATCTGGAAGCGGACTAGCCAAAAACATTCAGTACTTC | CASSESGSGLAKNIQYF
few | TRBJ1-2 | TRBV20-1 | TRBD1 | TGCAGTGCTAGAGATGCAGGGGGCGGGAGAGATGGCTACACCTTC | CSARDAGGGRDGYTF
. | TRBJ2-1 | TRBV20-1 | . | TGCAGTGCCGGAGGGGGGCAGGACCACAATGAGCAGTTCTTC | CSAGGGQDHNEQFF
many | TRBJ1-5 | TRBV19 | . | TGTGCCAGTAGTATGGGCAGAAATCAGCCCCAGCATTTT | CASSMGRNQPQHF
few | TRBJ2-5 | TRBV25-1 | TRBD2 | TGTGCCAGCAGTGACCCAAGCGGGAAGGCGACCCAGTACTTC | CASSDPSGKATQYF
few | TRBJ2-7 | TRBV29-1 | . | TGCAGCGTTGAAGAAGGAGGGTTCGAGCAGTACTTC | CSVEEGGFEQYF
many | TRBJ2-7 | TRBV5-1 | . | TGCGCCAGCAGCCAGGAAGGCCAAAATTACGAGCAGTACTTC | CASSQEGQNYEQYF
many | TRBJ1-5 | TRBV10-3 | . | TGTGCCATCAGTGAGTCTGTACCTTGGGGTATTCAGCCCCAGCATTTT | CAISESVPWGIQPQHF
many | TRBJ1-2 | TRBV5-1 | . | TGCGCCAGCAGCTTGGTGGCAGGACAGACTGGCTATGGCTACACCTTC | CASSLVAGQTGYGYTF
many | TRBJ1-6 | TRBV7-9 | . | TGTGCCAGCAGCCCAGGCAGGGATTCACCCCTCCACTTT | CASSPGRDSPLHF
few | TRBJ2-1 | TRBV24-1 | . | TGTGCCACCAGGTCCGGACTAGAGCAGTTCTTC | CATRSGLEQFF
. | TRBJ2-7 | TRBV7-6 | TRBD2 | TGTGCCAGCAGCGCGAACGATGGGGGGGTCTACGAGCAGTACTTC | CASSANDGGVYEQYF
few | TRBJ1-1 | TRBV4-1 | . | TGCGCCAGCAGCCAAGAGCCCGGGGAGACTGAAGCTTTCTTT | CASSQEPGETEAFF
few | TRBJ1-4 | TRBV6-4 | . | TGTGCCAGCAGTGAACTCTATGGGGCCATTGAAAAACTGTTTTTT | CASSELYGAIEKLFF
many | TRBJ2-3 | TRBV28 | . | TGTGCCAGCAGCCCCAGGGTATCGAGTTTGGCAGATACGCAGTATTTT | CASSPRVSSLADTQYF
. | TRBJ2-7 | TRBV20-1 | TRBD1 | TGCAGTGCTTCCCGGGCAGGACAGGGGGCCAACGAGCAGTACTTC | CSASRAGQGANEQYF
few | TRBJ2-7 | TRBV3-1 | TRBD1 | TGTGCCACAGGGACAGGGGGTGGCTACGAGCAGTACTTC | CATGTGGGYEQYF
few | TRBJ2-5 | TRBV28 | . | TGTGTCTCCCCGGGCCTCAGCACCGGCGTAGAGACCCAGTACTTC | CVSPGLSTGVETQYF
many | TRBJ1-2 | TRBV28 | TRBD1 | TGTGCCAGCAGGCCGGGACAGGTCTATGGCTACACCTTC | CASRPGQVYGYTF
many | TRBJ2-1 | TRBV20-1 | . | TGCAGTGCCACCCAAATAGGAGGGAACAATGAGCAGTTCTTC | CSATQIGGNNEQFF
many | TRBJ2-7 | TRBV28 | TRBD2 | TGTGCCAGCACCCAGGGAGGGCGATCCTACGAGCAGTACTTC | CASTQGGRSYEQYF
. | TRBJ1-1 | TRBV19 | . | TGTGCCAGTAGTAGAAGGGTTGACACTGAAGCTTTCTTT | CASSRRVDTEAFF
few | TRBJ1-2 | TRBV7-9 | . | TGTGCCAGCAGCTCCACTGACCTCGAGAGGGGGGGCTACACCTTC | CASSSTDLERGGYTF
. | TRBJ2-3 | TRBV6-5 | TRBD2 | TGTGCCAGCAGTTACTCGAGACTAGCGGACAGCACAGATACGCAGTATTTT | CASSYSRLADSTDTQYF
many | TRBJ1-5 | TRBV2 | . | TGTGCCAGCAGTGACCCTGGGTGGAATCAGCCCCAGCATTTT | CASSDPGWNQPQHF
. | TRBJ2-7 | TRBV9 | . | TGTGCCAGCAGCAGAAAGGTGGGGCCCCAGGGCGAGCAGTACTTC | CASSRKVGPQGEQYF
. | TRBJ1-5 | TRBV12-3/TRBV12-4 | . | TGTGCCAGCACCCTATCCCTTGGGGGAAATCAGCCCCAGCATTTT | CASTLSLGGNQPQHF
few | TRBJ2-5 | TRBV6-5 | . | TGTGCCAGCAGTTACCTCCCGTCCGACCCCCGCGAGTACTTC | CASSYLPSDPREYF